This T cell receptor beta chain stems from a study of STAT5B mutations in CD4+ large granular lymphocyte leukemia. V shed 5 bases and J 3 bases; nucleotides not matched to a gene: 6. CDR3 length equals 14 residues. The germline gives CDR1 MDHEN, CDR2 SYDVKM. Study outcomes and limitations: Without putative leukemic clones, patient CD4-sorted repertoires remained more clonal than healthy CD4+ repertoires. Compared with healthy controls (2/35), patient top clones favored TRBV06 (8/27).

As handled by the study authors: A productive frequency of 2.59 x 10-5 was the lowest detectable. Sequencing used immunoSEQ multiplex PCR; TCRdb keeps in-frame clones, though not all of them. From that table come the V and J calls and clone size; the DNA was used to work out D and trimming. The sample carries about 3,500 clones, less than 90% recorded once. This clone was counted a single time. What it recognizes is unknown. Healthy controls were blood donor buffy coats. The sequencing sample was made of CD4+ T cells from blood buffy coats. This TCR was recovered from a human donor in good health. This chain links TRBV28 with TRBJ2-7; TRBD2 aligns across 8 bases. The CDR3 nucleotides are TGTGCCAGCAGTCCCTCCGGGACTAGCTACGAGCAGTACTTC. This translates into CASSPSGTSYEQYF.